The clone carrying this T cell receptor beta chain was counted once. Antigen specificity is unknown. The CDR3 covers 14 residues. The V and J ends lost 6 bases and 0 bases respectively, with 11 bases between them. Germline lookup yields CDR1 SNHLY and CDR2 FYNNEI. TCRdb's copy holds only in-frame clones and misses some; the assay was immunoSEQ multiplex PCR. Altogether almost 50,000 clones are present, around 86% being singletons, with the ten largest covering 5% to 7.5%. The data are from a study of OX40 agonist ivuxolimab in advanced cancers. Study at large: Previous treatment with anti-PD-1, anti-PD-L1 or anti-CTLA-4 therapy was allowed; roughly 40% had received some.

The study, taken as a whole, reports: On average, CD8+ T cells had more expanded clones than CD4+. No antigen was identified for the clonally expanded peripheral T cells.

This clonotype originated in an adult with an advanced solid tumor such as melanoma, head and neck, liver or kidney cancer. The chain joins TRBV2 to TRBJ1-1, with D perhaps TRBD1 (6 bases). The input for sequencing was CD4+ or CD8+ T cells sorted from blood, taken in a trial of the OX40 agonist ivuxolimab. Here the CDR3 reads CASRQGTMNTEAFF. The CDR3 DNA reads TGTGCCAGCAGACAGGGAACTATGAACACTGAAGCTTTCTTT.